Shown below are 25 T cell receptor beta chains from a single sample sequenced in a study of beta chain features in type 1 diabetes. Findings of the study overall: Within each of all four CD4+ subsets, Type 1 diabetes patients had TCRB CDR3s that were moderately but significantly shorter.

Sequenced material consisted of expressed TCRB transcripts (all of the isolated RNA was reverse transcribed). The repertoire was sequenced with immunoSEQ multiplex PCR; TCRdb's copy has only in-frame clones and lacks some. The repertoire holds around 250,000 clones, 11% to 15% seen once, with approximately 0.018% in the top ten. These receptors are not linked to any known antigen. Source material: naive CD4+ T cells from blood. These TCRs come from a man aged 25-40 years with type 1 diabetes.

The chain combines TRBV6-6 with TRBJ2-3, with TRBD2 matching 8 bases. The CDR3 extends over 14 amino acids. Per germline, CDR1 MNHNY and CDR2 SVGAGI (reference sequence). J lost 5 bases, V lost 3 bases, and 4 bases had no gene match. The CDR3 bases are TGTGCCAGCAGTTATTCAGCGGGGGAAGATACGCAGTATTTT. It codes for CASSYSAGEDTQYF.

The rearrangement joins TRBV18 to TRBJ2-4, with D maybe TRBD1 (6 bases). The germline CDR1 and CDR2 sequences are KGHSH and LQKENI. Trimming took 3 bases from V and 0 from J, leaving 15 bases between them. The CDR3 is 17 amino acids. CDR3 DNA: TGTGCCAGCTCACCCTCTCTGCAGGGGTTAGCCAAAAACATTCAGTACTTC. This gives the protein CASSPSLQGLAKNIQYF.

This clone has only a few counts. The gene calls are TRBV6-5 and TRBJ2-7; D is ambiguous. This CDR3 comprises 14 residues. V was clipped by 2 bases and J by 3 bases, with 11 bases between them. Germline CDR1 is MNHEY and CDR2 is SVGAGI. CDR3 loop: CASSYRPTSYEQYF. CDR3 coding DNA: TGTGCCAGCAGTTACAGGCCGACAAGCTACGAGCAGTACTTC.

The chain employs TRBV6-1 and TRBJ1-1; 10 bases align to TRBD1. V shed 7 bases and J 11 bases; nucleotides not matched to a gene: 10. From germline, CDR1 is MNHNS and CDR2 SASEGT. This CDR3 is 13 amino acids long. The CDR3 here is CASKDRGPLNAFF. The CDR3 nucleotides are TGTGCCAGCAAAGACAGGGGGCCGCTTAATGCTTTCTTT.

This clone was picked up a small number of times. The CDR3 sequence is CASSSAGLAGAMNYEQYF. DNA of the CDR3: TGTGCCAGCAGTTCTGCCGGACTAGCGGGGGCCATGAACTACGAGCAGTACTTC. This chain connects TRBV27 to TRBJ2-7; 13 bases align to TRBD2. Germline CDR1 reads MNHEY; CDR2 reads SMNVEV (reference sequence). This CDR3 comprises 18 residues. Germline trimming cut 4 bases from V and 3 bases from J; bases unmatched to any gene: 12.

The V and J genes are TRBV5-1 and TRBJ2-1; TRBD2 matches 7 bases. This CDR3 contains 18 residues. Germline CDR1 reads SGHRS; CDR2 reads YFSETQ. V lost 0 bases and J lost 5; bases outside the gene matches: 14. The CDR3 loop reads CASSLGPGGASGNNEQFF. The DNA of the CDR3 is TGCGCCAGCAGCTTGGGCCCGGGTGGGGCTAGCGGAAACAATGAGCAGTTCTTC.

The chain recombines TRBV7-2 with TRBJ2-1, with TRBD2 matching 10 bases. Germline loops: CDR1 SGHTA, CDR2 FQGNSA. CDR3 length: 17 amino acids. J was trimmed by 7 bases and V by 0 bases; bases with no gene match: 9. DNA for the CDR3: TGTGCCAGCAGCTTAGCGCCGGTCCTAGCGGGGGATAATGAGCAGTTCTTC. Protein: CASSLAPVLAGDNEQFF.

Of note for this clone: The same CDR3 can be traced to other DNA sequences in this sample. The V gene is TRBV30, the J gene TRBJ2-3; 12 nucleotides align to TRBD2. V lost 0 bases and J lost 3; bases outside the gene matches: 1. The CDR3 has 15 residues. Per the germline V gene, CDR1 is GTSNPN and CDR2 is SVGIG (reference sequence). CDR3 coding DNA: TGTGCCTGGAGTGTTGGACTAGCGGGGACAGATACGCAGTATTTT. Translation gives CAWSVGLAGTDTQYF.

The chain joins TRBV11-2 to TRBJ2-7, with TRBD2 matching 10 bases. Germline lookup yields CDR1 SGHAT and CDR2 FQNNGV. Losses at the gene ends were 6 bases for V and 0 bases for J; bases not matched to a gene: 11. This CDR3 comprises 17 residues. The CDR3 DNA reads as TGTGCCAGCAGACCCTCTATAGCGGGGGGCCCCTCCTACGAGCAGTACTTC. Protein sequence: CASRPSIAGGPSYEQYF. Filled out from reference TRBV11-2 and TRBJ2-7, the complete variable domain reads EAGVAQSPRYKIIEKRQSVAFWCNPISGHATLYWYQQILGQGPKLLIQFQNNGVVDDSQLPKDRFSAERLKGVDSTLKIQPAKLEDSAVYLCASRPSIAGGPSYEQYFGPGTRLTVT.

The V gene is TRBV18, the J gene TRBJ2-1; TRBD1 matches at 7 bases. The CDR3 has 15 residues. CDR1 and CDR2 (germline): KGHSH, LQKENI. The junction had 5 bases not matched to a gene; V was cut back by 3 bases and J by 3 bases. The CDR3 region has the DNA TGTGCCAGCTCACCCCCCGGGACAGTCTACAATGAGCAGTTCTTC. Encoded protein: CASSPPGTVYNEQFF. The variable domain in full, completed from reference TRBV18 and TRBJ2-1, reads NAGVMQNPRHLVRRRGQEARLRCSPMKGHSHVYWYRQLPEEGLKFMVYLQKENIIDESGMPKERFSAEFPKEGPSILRIQQVVRGDSAAYFCASSPPGTVYNEQFFGPGTRLTVL.

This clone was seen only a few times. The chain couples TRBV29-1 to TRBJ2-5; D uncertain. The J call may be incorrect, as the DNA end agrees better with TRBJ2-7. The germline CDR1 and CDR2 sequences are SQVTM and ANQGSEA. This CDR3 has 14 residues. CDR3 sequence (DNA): TGCAGCGTTCGTACTCCCCGGAGCTCCTACGAGCAGTACTTC. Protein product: CSVRTPRSSYEQYF.

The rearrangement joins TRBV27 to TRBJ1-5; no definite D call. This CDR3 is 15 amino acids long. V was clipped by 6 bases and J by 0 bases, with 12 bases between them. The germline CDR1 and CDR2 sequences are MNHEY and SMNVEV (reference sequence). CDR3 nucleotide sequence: TGTGCCAGCAGCAGAGGGATCTATAGCAATCAGCCCCAGCATTTT. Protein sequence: CASSRGIYSNQPQHF.

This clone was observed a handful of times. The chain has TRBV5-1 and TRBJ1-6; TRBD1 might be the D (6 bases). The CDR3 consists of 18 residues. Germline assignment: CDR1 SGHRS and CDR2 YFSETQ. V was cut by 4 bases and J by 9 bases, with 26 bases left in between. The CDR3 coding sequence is TGCGCCAGCAGCCCGTCCCCAGCTGCGGACAGCGGGGGTTCACCCCTCCACTTT. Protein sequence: CASSPSPAADSGGSPLHF.

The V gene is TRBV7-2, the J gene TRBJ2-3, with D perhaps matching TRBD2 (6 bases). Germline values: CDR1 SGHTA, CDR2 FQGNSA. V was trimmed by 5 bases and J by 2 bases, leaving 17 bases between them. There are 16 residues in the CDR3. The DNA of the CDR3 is TGTGCCAGCAGCCTGACCCGGGGGAGCTTCACAGATACGCAGTATTTT. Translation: CASSLTRGSFTDTQYF.

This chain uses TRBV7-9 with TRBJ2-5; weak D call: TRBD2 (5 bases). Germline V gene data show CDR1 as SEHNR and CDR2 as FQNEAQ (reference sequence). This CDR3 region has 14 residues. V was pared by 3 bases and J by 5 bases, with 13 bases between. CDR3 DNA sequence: TGTGCCAGCAGCTTTAGGCTAGCAGGCGAGACCCAGTACTTC. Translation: CASSFRLAGETQYF.

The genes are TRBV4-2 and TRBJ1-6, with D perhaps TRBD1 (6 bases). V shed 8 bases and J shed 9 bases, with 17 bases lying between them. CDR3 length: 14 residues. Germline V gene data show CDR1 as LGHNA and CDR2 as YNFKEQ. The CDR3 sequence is CASHRGGDSSPLHF. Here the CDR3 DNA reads TGTGCCAGCCACCGGGGGGGCGATAGTTCACCCCTCCACTTT.

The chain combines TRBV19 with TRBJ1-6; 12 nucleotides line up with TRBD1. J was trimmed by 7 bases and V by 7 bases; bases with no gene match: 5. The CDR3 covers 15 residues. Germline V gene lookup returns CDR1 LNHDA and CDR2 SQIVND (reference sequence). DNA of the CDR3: TGTGCCAGTACCTCGGGGACAGGGGGCAATTCACCCCTCCACTTT. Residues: CASTSGTGGNSPLHF.

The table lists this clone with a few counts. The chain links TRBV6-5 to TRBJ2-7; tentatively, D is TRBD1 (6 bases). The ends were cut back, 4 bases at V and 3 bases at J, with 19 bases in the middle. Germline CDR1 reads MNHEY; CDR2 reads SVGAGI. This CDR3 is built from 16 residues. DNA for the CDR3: TGTGCCAGCAGTTCCAACAACGCCCACAGGGACTACGAGCAGTACTTC. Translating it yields CASSSNNAHRDYEQYF.

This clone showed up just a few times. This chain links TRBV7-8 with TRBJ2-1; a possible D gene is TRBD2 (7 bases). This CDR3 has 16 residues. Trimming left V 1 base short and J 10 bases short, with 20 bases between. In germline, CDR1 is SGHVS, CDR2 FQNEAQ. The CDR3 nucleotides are TGTGCCAGCAGCTTAGTGGCTAGCGGTCTTACAGGGGAGCAGTTCTTC. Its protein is CASSLVASGLTGEQFF.

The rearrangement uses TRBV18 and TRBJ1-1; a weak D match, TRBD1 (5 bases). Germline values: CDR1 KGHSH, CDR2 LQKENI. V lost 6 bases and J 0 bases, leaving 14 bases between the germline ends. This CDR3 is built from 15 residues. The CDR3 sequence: CASSPNRGLNTEAFF. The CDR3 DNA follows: TGTGCCAGCTCCCCCAATCGGGGGTTGAACACTGAAGCTTTCTTT.

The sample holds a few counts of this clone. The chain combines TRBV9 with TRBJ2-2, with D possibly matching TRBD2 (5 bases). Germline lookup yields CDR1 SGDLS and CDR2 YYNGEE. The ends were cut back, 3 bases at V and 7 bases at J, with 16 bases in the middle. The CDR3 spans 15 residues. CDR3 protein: CASSAPRGIGGELFF. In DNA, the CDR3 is TGTGCCAGCAGCGCCCCACGAGGGATCGGCGGGGAGCTGTTTTTT.

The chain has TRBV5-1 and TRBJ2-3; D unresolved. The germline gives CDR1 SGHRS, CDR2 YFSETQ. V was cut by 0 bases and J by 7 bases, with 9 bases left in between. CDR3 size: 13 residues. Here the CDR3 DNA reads TGCGCCAGCAGCTTGGCGGGTCTTTATACGCAGTATTTT. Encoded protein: CASSLAGLYTQYF.

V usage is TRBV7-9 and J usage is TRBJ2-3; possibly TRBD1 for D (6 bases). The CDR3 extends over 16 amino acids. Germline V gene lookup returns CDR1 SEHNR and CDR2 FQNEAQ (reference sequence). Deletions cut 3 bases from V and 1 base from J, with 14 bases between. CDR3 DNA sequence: TGTGCCAGCAGCTTTCCCCCGGGACAACGCACAGATACGCAGTATTTT. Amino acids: CASSFPPGQRTDTQYF.

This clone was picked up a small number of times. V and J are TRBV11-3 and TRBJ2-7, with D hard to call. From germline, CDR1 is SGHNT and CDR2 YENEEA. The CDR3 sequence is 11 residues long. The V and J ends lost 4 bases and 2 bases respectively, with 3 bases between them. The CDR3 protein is CASSSAYEQYF. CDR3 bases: TGTGCCAGCAGCTCCGCCTACGAGCAGTACTTC.

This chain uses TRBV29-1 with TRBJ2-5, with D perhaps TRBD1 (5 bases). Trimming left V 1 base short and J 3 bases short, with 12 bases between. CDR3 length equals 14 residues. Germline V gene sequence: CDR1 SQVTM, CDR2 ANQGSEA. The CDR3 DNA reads TGCAGCGTTGAAGGCCCCCAGACAGAAGAGACCCAGTACTTC. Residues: CSVEGPQTEETQYF.